This T cell receptor (beta chain) was found in a study of blood T cells in healthy people across ages. The study, taken as a whole, reports: Correlation between TCR beta diversity and naive T cell percentage was strong. Any conclusive comparison of naive versus antigen-experienced cells was prevented by using unsorted PBMCs. Per-million-T-cell TCR beta diversity fell roughly linearly with age.

Primed by a sample-barcoded 5' primer and a J-beta primer mix, a second PCR proceeded for about 6 to 11 cycles. All samples gave at least 2.5 million CDR3-containing paired-end reads. TCRdb recomputed calls from the 5' RACE reads with MiXCR, one row per CDR3 protein. Here the sample spans some 780,000 distinct CDR3 sequences, 56% being singletons. V shed 3 bases and J shed 2 bases, with 11 bases lying between them. CDR1 and CDR2 (germline): LNHNV, YYDKDF (reference sequence). The CDR3 totals 14 residues. Concerning this clonotype: Its antigen is undetermined.

This chain connects TRBV15 to TRBJ2-7; possibly TRBD1 for D (6 bases). The origin of this receptor is a man aged 35 to 55 in good health. Source material: blood. As DNA, the CDR3 is TGTGCCACCAGCAGGAGTCACAGGGCCTACGAGCAGTACTTC. Its protein is CATSRSHRAYEQYF.